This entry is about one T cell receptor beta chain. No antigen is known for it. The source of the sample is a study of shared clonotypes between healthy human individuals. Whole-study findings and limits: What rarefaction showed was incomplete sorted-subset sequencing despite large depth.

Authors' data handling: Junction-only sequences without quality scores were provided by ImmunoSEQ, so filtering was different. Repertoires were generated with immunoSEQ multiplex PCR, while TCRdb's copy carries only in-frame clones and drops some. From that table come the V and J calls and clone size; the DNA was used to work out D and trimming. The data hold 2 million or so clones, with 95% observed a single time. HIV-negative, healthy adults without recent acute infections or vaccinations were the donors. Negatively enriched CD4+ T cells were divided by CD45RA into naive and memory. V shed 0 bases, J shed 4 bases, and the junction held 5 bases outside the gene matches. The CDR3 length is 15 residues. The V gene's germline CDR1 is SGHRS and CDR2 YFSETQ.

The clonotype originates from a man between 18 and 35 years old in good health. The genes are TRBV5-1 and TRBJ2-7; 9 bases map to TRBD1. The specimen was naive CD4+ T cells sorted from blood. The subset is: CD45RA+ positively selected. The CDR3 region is CASSLEQGAIYEQYF. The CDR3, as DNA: TGCGCCAGCAGCTTGGAACAGGGGGCTATTTACGAGCAGTACTTC. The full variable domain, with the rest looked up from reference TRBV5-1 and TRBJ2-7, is KAGVTQTPRYLIKTRGQQVTLSCSPISGHRSVSWYQQTPGQGLQFLFEYFSETQRNKGNFPGRFSGRQFSNSRSEMNVSTLELGDSALYLCASSLEQGAIYEQYFGPGTRLTVT.